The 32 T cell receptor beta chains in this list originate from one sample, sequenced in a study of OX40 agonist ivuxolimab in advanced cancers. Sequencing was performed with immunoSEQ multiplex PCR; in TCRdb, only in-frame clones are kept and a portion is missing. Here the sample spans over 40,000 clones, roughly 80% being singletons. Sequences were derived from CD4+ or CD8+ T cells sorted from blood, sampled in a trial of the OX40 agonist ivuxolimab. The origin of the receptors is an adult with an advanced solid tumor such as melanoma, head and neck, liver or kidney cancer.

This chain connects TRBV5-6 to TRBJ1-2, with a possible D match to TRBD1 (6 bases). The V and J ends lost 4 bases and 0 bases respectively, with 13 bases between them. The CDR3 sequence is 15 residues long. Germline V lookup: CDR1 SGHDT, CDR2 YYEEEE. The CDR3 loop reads CASSPFRTANYGYTF. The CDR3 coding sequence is TGTGCCAGCAGCCCCTTTCGGACAGCTAACTATGGCTACACCTTC.

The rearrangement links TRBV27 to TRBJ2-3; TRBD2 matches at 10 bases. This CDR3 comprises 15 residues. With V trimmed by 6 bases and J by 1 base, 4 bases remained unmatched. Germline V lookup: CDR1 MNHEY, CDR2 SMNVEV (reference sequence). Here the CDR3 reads CASRRTSGRTDTQYF. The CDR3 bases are TGTGCCAGCAGACGGACTAGCGGACGCACAGATACGCAGTATTTT.

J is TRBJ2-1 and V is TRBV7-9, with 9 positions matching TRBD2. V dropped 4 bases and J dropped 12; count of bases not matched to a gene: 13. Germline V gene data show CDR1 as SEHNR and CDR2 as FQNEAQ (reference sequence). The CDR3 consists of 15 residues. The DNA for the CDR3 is TGTGCCAGCAGCTCGACGGGACTAGCAGTAGTCGTGCAGTTCTTC. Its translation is CASSSTGLAVVVQFF.

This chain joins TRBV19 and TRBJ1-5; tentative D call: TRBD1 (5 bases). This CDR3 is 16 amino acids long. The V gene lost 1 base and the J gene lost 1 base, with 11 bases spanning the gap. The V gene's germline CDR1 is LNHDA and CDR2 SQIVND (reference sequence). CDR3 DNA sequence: TGTGCCAGTAGTATAGCCGACAGTCGGAGCAATCAGCCCCAGCATTTT. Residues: CASSIADSRSNQPQHF.

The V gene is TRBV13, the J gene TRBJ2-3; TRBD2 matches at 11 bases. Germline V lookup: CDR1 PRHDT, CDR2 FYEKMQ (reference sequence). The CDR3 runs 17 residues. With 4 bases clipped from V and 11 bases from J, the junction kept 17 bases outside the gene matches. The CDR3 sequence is CASSSILAGGHHDGQYF. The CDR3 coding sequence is TGTGCCAGCAGCTCGATTCTAGCGGGAGGCCACCACGATGGGCAGTATTTT.

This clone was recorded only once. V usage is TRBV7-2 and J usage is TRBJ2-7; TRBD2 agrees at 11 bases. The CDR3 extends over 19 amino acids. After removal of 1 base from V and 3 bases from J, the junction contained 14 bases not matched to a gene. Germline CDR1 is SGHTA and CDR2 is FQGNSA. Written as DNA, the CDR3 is TGTGCCAGCAGCTTAGAACGCCGGGAAACCGGGACTAGCGGCTACGAGCAGTACTTC. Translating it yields CASSLERRETGTSGYEQYF.

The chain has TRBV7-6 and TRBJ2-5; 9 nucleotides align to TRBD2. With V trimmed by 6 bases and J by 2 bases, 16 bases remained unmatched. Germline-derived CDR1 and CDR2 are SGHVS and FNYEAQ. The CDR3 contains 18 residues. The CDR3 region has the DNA TGTGCCAGCAGACGTGGGGCTAGCGGGATAGGGTTACAAGAGACCCAGTACTTC. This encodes CASRRGASGIGLQETQYF.

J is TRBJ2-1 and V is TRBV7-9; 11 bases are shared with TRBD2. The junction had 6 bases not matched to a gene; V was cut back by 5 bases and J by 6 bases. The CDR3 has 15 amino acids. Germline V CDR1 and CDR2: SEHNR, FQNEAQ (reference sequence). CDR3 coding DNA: TGTGCCAGCAGCCTTATAGCGGGAGGGATCAATGAGCAGTTCTTC. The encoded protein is CASSLIAGGINEQFF.

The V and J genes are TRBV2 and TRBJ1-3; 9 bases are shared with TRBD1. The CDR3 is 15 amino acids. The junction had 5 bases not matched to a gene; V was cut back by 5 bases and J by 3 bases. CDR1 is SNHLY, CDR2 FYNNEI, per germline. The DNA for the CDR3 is TGTGCCAGCAGTACAGGGGGCGCCGGTGGAAACACCATATATTTT. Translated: CASSTGGAGGNTIYF.

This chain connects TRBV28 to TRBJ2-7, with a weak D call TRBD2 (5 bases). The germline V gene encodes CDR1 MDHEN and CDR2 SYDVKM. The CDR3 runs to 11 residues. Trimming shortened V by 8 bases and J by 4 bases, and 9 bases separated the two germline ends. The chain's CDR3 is CASVGLYEQYF. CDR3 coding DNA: TGTGCCAGCGTCGGACTGTACGAGCAGTACTTC.

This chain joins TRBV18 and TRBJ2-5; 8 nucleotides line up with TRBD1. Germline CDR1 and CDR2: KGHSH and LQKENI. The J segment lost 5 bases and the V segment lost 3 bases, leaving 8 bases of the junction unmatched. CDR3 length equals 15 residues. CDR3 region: CASSPNRGAGETQYF. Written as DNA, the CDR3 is TGTGCCAGCTCACCCAACAGGGGGGCTGGGGAGACCCAGTACTTC. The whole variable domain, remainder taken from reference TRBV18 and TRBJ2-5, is NAGVMQNPRHLVRRRGQEARLRCSPMKGHSHVYWYRQLPEEGLKFMVYLQKENIIDESGMPKERFSAEFPKEGPSILRIQQVVRGDSAAYFCASSPNRGAGETQYFGPGTRLLVL.

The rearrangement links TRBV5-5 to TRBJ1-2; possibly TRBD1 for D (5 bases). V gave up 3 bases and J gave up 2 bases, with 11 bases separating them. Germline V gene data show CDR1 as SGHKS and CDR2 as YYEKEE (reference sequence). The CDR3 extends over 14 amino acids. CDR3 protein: CASSWGGQNYGYTF. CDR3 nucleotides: TGTGCCAGCAGCTGGGGGGGTCAGAACTATGGCTACACCTTC.

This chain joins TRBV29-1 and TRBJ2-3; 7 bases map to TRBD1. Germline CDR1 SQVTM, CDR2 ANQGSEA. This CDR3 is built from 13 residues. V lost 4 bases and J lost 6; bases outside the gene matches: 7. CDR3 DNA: TGCAGCGTTGCCAGGGGGAGTATCGATACGCAGTATTTT. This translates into CSVARGSIDTQYF.

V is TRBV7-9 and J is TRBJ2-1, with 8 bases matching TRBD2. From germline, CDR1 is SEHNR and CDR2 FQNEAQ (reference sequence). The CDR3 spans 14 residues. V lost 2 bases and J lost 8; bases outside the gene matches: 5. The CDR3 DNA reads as TGTGCCAGCAGCTTAAGCGGGAGAGGGGATGAGCAGTTCTTC. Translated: CASSLSGRGDEQFF.

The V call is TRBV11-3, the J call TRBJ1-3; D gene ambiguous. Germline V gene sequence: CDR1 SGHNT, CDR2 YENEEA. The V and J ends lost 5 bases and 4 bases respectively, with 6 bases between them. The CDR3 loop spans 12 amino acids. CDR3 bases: TGTGCCAGCAGCCGAGGGGGAAACACCATATATTTT. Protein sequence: CASSRGGNTIYF.

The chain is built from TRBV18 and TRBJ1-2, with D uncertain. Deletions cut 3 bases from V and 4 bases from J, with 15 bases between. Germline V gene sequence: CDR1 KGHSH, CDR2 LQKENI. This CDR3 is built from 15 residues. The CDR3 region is CASSPRKLDVYGYTF. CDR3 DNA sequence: TGTGCCAGCTCACCCCGGAAATTAGACGTCTATGGCTACACCTTC.

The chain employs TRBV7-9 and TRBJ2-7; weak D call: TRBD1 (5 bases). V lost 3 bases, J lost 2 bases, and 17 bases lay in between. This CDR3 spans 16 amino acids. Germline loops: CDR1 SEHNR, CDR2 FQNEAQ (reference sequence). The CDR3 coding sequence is TGTGCCAGCAGCTTCCTACAAGTGGGGCCGACCTACGAGCAGTACTTC. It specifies CASSFLQVGPTYEQYF.

The CDR3 sequence is CASSLEGRGVDTQYF. As DNA, the CDR3 is TGCGCCAGCAGCTTGGAAGGAAGGGGAGTAGATACGCAGTATTTT. The chain carries TRBV5-1 and TRBJ2-3; D is perhaps TRBD1 or TRBD2 (5 bases each). The CDR3 loop spans 15 amino acids. The ends were cut back, 0 bases at V and 5 bases at J, with 13 bases in the middle. Germline assignment: CDR1 SGHRS and CDR2 YFSETQ. The whole variable domain, remainder taken from reference TRBV5-1 and TRBJ2-3, is KAGVTQTPRYLIKTRGQQVTLSCSPISGHRSVSWYQQTPGQGLQFLFEYFSETQRNKGNFPGRFSGRQFSNSRSEMNVSTLELGDSALYLCASSLEGRGVDTQYFGPGTRLTVL.

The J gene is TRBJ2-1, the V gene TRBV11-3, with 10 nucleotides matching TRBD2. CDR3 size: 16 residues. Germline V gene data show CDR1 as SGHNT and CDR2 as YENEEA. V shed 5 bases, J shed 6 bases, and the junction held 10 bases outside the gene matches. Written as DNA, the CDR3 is TGTGCCAGCAGCCCTAACCCTAGCGGGAGAGGCAATGAGCAGTTCTTC. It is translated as CASSPNPSGRGNEQFF.

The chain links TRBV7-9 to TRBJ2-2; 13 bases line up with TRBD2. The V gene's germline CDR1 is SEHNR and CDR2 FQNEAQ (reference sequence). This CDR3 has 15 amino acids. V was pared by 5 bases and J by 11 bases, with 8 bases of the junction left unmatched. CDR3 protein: CASSPGLAGREELFF. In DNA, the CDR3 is TGTGCCAGCAGCCCGGGACTAGCGGGGAGGGAAGAGCTGTTTTTT. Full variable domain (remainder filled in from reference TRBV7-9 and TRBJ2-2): DTGVSQNPRHKITKRGQNVTFRCDPISEHNRLYWYRQTLGQGPEFLTYFQNEAQLEKSRLLSDRFSAERPKGSFSTLEIQRTEQGDSAMYLCASSPGLAGREELFFGEGSRLTVL.

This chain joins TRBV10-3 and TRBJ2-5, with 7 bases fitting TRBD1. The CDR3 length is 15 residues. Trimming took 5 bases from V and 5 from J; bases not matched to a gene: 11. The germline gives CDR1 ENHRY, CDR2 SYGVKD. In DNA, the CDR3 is TGTGCCATCAGTTCTACAGGGGAGCCCCCTGAGACCCAGTACTTC. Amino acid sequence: CAISSTGEPPETQYF.

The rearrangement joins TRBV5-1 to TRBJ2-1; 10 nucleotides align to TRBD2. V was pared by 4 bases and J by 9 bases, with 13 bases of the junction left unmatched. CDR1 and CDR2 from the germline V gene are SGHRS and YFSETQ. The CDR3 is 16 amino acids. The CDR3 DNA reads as TGCGCCAGCAGCCGAGGAGCACTAGCGGGGATCGCTGAGCAGTTCTTC. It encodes CASSRGALAGIAEQFF.

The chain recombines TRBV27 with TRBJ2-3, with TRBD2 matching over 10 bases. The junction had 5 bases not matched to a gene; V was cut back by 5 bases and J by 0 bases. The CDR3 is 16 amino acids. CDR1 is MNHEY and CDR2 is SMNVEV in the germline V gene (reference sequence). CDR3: CASSMLAGDSTDTQYF. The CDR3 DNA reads TGTGCCAGCAGTATGCTAGCGGGGGATAGCACAGATACGCAGTATTTT.

The CDR3 is CASSLPSPDTQYF. The CDR3, as DNA: TGTGCCAGCAGCTTACCTAGTCCAGATACGCAGTATTTT. V gene TRBV7-8 combines with J gene TRBJ2-3; D is uncertain. The CDR3 consists of 13 residues. The V end was cut by 2 bases, the J end by 4 bases, with 7 bases between. The germline gives CDR1 SGHVS, CDR2 FQNEAQ.

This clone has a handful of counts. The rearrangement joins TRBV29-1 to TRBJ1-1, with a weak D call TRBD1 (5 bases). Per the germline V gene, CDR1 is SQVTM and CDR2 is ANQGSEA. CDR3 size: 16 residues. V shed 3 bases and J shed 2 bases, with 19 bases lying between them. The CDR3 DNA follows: TGCAGCGTTGAGAAAAGGGGCGGGGTCGGAAACACTGAAGCTTTCTTT. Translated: CSVEKRGGVGNTEAFF.

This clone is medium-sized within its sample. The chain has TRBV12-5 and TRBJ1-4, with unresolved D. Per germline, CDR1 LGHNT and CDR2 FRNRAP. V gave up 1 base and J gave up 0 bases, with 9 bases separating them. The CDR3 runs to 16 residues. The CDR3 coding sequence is TGTGCTAGTGGTTTGGGGGAAGTGACAACTAATGAAAAACTGTTTTTT. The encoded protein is CASGLGEVTTNEKLFF.

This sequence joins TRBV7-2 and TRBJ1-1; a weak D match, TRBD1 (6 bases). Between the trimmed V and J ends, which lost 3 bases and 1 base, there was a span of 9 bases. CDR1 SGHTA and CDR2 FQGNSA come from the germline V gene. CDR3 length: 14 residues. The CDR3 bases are TGTGCCAGCAGCTTGGGACACTCGAACACTGAAGCTTTCTTT. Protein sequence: CASSLGHSNTEAFF.

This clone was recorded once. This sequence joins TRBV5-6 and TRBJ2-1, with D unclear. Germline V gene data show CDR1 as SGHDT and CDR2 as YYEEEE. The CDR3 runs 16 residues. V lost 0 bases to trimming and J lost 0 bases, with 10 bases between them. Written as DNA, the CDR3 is TGTGCCAGCAGCTTGGTTCTCCTGAGCTCCTACAATGAGCAGTTCTTC. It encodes CASSLVLLSSYNEQFF.

CDR3 DNA sequence: TGTGCCAGCACACCCATAAGGCACGGCCTATACGAGCAGTACTTC. Translated, it gives CASTPIRHGLYEQYF. The rearrangement links TRBV28 to TRBJ2-7; D is uncertain. CDR3 length: 15 amino acids. CDR1 and CDR2 (germline): MDHEN, SYDVKM. With 7 bases removed from V and 4 bases from J, the gap between germline ends came to 20 bases.

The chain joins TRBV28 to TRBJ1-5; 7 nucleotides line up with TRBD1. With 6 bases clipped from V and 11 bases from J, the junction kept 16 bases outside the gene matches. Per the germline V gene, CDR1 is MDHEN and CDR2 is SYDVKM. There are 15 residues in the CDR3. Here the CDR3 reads CASRPSTGPSSAQHF. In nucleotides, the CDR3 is TGTGCCAGCAGACCGTCGACAGGGCCCTCTTCGGCCCAGCATTTT.

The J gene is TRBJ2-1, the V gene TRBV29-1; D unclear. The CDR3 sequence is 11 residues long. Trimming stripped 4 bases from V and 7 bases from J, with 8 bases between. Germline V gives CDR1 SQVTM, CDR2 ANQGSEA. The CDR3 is CSVVSVNEQFF. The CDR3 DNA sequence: TGCAGCGTTGTGAGCGTAAATGAGCAGTTCTTC.

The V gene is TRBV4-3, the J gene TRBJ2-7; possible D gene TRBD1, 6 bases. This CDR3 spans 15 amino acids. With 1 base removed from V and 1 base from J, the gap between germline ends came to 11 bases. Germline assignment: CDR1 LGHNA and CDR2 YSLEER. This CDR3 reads CASSQGNRDSYEQYF. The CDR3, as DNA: TGCGCCAGCAGCCAAGGGAACAGGGATTCCTACGAGCAGTACTTC.